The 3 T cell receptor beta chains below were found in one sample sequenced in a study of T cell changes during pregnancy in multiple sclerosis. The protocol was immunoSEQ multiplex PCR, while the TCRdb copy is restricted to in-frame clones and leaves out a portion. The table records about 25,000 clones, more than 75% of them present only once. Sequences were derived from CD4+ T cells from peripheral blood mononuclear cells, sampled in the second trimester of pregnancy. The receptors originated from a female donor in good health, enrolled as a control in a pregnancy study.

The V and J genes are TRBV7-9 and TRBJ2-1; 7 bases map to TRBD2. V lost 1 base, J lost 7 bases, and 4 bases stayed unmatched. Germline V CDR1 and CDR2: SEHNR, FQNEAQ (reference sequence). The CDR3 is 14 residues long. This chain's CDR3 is CASSLGLAVNEQFF. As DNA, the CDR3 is TGTGCCAGCAGCTTAGGCCTAGCGGTGAATGAGCAGTTCTTC. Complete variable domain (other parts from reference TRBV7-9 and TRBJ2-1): DTGVSQNPRHKITKRGQNVTFRCDPISEHNRLYWYRQTLGQGPEFLTYFQNEAQLEKSRLLSDRFSAERPKGSFSTLEIQRTEQGDSAMYLCASSLGLAVNEQFFGPGTRLTVL.

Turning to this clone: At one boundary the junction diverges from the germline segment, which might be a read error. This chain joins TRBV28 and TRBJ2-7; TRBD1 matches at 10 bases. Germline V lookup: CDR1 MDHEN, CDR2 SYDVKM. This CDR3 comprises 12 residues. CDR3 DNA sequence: TGTGCCAGCAGTCCCCCCGGGACAGGGGTCGACTTC. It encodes CASSPPGTGVDF.

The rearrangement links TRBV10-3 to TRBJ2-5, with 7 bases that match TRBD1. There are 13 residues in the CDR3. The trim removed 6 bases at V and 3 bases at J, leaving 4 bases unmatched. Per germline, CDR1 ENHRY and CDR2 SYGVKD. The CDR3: CAIRTGMEETQYF. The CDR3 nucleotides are TGTGCCATCAGGACAGGGATGGAAGAGACCCAGTACTTC.